This T cell receptor (beta chain) was found in a study of blood T cell repertoires in COVID-19. Study-wide context: Italy, Spain and the United States were the sources of the convalescent and acute COVID-19 samples. T cells, B-cell-depleted T cells, or PBMCs supplied cDNA or gDNA.

Original data processing: Scientists estimated how many nucleated cells there were by amplifying reference gene primers. TCRdb keeps only in-frame clones here, not all; method: immunoSEQ multiplex PCR. The DNA was the basis for D and trimming; V, J and clone size are from that table. The sample includes approximately 330,000 clones, around 87% of them seen just once. The sequenced sample consisted of peripheral blood. The sequence was obtained from a woman between 50 and 59 years old with active or convalescent COVID-19.

The CDR3 bases are TGTGCCAGCAGCTTAGGGTGGGGGACAGCAGTAGAAGCTTTCTTT. This codes for CASSLGWGTAVEAFF. This rearrangement joins TRBV7-9 to TRBJ1-1; 7 nucleotides agree with TRBD1. The length of the CDR3 is 15 residues. The ends lost 1 base at V and 8 bases at J; junction bases unmatched: 10. The germline gives CDR1 SEHNR, CDR2 FQNEAQ (reference sequence).